This T cell receptor beta chain was retrieved from a study of blood T cell repertoires in COVID-19. For the study at large: Nucleic acid was either cDNA or gDNA, and it came from T cells, B-cell-depleted T cells, or PBMCs.

Sequencing was performed with immunoSEQ multiplex PCR; in TCRdb, only in-frame clones are kept and a portion is missing. The table has 150,000 or so clones, 80% to 95% seen once. From germline, CDR1 is LGHNT and CDR2 FRNRAP. The V and J ends lost 3 bases and 0 bases respectively, with 10 bases between them. CDR3 length equals 15 residues. This receptor was identified in a woman in her fifties or sixties with acute or convalescent COVID-19. The sample comprised peripheral blood. This chain links TRBV12-5 with TRBJ2-3; D ambiguous. The DNA of the CDR3 is TGTGCTAGTGGTTTTTTACTACCGAGCACAGATACGCAGTATTTT. Protein: CASGFLLPSTDTQYF.